Below, 21 T cell receptor beta chains from the same sample are listed, as sequenced in a study of blood T cell repertoires in COVID-19. Assay used: immunoSEQ multiplex PCR; TCRdb lists only in-frame clones, some missing. This table has 85,000 to 120,000 clones, roughly two thirds appearing once. The sample taken for sequencing was peripheral blood. The source is a human donor with acute or convalescent COVID-19. The donor label of this sample is uncertain.

The chain uses TRBV28 and TRBJ1-4; a weak D match, TRBD1 (5 bases). Trimming shortened V by 6 bases and J by 8 bases, and 13 bases separated the two germline ends. The V gene's germline CDR1 is MDHEN and CDR2 SYDVKM. The CDR3 covers 13 residues. The CDR3 coding sequence is TGTGCCAGCAGACAGACAGTTGGGGAAAAACTGTTTTTT. Translated: CASRQTVGEKLFF.

This clone was picked up one time. The V call is TRBV7-2, the J call TRBJ2-2, with D uncertain. CDR3 length: 15 amino acids. CDR1 and CDR2 (germline): SGHTA, FQGNSA. The ends were cut back, 3 bases at V and 0 bases at J, with 8 bases in the middle. The CDR3 spells CASSLSSTNTGELFF. As DNA, the CDR3 is TGTGCCAGCAGCTTGAGTTCAACGAACACCGGGGAGCTGTTTTTT.

The chain is built from TRBV6-1 and TRBJ2-7, with D possibly being TRBD2 (5 bases). This CDR3 region has 16 residues. Germline CDR1 is MNHNS and CDR2 is SASEGT. The germline V and J ends were trimmed by 4 bases and 2 bases, with 18 bases remaining between them. The CDR3 protein is CASSVKPEGGPYEQYF. As DNA, the CDR3 is TGTGCCAGCAGTGTGAAACCCGAGGGCGGTCCCTACGAGCAGTACTTC.

The table lists this clone with a few counts. The gene calls are TRBV7-5 and TRBJ2-7; TRBD2 is the table's D call and was not checked against the DNA. TRBV7-5 is a listed pseudogene. The CDR3 length is 15 residues. CDR3 sequence (DNA): TGTGCCAGAAAACCCCTCGTACTCGTCTCCTACGAGCAGTACGTC. Translated: CARKPLVLVSYEQYV.

The J gene is TRBJ2-1, the V gene TRBV7-9, with 8 bases lining up with TRBD2. J lost 9 bases, V lost 1 base, and 8 bases had no gene match. The CDR3 runs to 15 residues. CDR1 is SEHNR, CDR2 FQNEAQ, per germline (reference sequence). The CDR3 DNA follows: TGTGCCAGCAGCTTAGAGGTGGCGGGGGGTGGTGAGCAGTTCTTC. Translated, it gives CASSLEVAGGGEQFF.

This clone was seen a handful of times. The CDR3 DNA sequence: TGTGCCAGCAGTTTCATGGGTAGCGGGGGGTACAATGAGCAGTTCTTC. Protein sequence: CASSFMGSGGYNEQFF. The chain uses TRBV28 and TRBJ2-1; 10 bases agree with TRBD2. V was pared by 3 bases and J by 4 bases, with 6 bases of the junction left unmatched. This CDR3 contains 16 residues. Germline CDR1 reads MDHEN; CDR2 reads SYDVKM.

V is TRBV6-5 and J is TRBJ1-1; D might be TRBD1 (5 bases). The CDR3 spans 14 residues. Trimming removed 5 bases at V and 4 bases at J, with 14 bases between. CDR1 and CDR2 from the germline V gene are MNHEY and SVGAGI. In DNA, the CDR3 is TGTGCCAGCAGTCCACGATTCGGGGGCACTGAAGCTTTCTTT. Translated: CASSPRFGGTEAFF.

This clone was observed a handful of times. This chain joins TRBV13 and TRBJ1-1; D gene ambiguous. From germline, CDR1 is PRHDT and CDR2 FYEKMQ (reference sequence). The CDR3 sequence is 14 residues long. V was cut by 4 bases and J by 4 bases, with 13 bases left in between. The chain's CDR3 is CASSSYSVSTEAFF. The CDR3 DNA is TGTGCCAGCAGCTCGTACAGTGTTAGCACTGAAGCTTTCTTT.

This clone occurred many times. The chain combines TRBV28 with TRBJ2-5; perhaps TRBD2 as D (5 bases). Trimming cost V 4 bases and J 2 bases, with 11 bases left between them. This CDR3 has 14 residues. The germline V gene has CDR1 MDHEN and CDR2 SYDVKM. Here the CDR3 reads CASSYGGSQETQYF. In nucleotides, the CDR3 is TGTGCCAGCAGTTATGGCGGGTCGCAAGAGACCCAGTACTTC.

The chain recombines TRBV3-1 (or the pseudogene TRBV3-2) with TRBJ1-1; 7 bases line up with TRBD1. The junction had 2 bases not matched to a gene; V was cut back by 1 base and J by 3 bases. Germline lookup yields CDR1 LGHDT and CDR2 YNNKEL (reference sequence). This CDR3 has 14 amino acids. This CDR3 reads CASSQVDRDTEAFF. The CDR3 nucleotides are TGTGCCAGCAGCCAAGTCGACAGGGACACTGAAGCTTTCTTT.

The gene calls are TRBV7-8 and TRBJ2-3; D gene ambiguous. V dropped 5 bases and J dropped 4 bases, with 10 bases sitting between them. This CDR3 is built from 13 residues. Germline V gives CDR1 SGHVS, CDR2 FQNEAQ. CDR3 protein: CASSPAVADTQYF. As DNA, the CDR3 is TGTGCCAGCAGCCCTGCGGTTGCAGATACGCAGTATTTT.

The chain combines TRBV6-1 with TRBJ2-1, with D unclear. Trimming stripped 7 bases from V and 0 bases from J, with 13 bases between. This CDR3 has 15 residues. CDR1 is MNHNS and CDR2 is SASEGT in the germline V gene. The CDR3 DNA is TGTGCCAGCACTATAGACTCCGGCTCCTACAATGAGCAGTTCTTC. Protein sequence: CASTIDSGSYNEQFF.

This rearrangement joins TRBV6-5 to TRBJ1-2, with D possibly matching TRBD1 (5 bases). The V end lost 5 bases, the J end lost 3 bases, and 10 bases lay between the germline ends. This CDR3 is built from 13 residues. CDR1 MNHEY and CDR2 SVGAGI come from the germline V gene. This CDR3 is CASSTGLYYGYTF. The DNA for the CDR3 is TGTGCCAGCAGTACGGGACTCTACTATGGCTACACCTTC.

The chain uses TRBV10-1 and TRBJ2-5, with D maybe TRBD2 (5 bases). V lost 3 bases and J 5 bases, leaving 7 bases between the germline ends. The CDR3 consists of 12 residues. In germline, CDR1 is WNHNN, CDR2 SYGVQD (reference sequence). The CDR3 spells CASSDPGETQYF. CDR3 coding DNA: TGCGCCAGCAGTGACCCGGGGGAGACCCAGTACTTC.

V gene TRBV3-1 (or the pseudogene TRBV3-2) combines with J gene TRBJ2-7; 9 nucleotides match TRBD2. Germline V gene data show CDR1 as LGHDT and CDR2 as YNNKEL (reference sequence). Trimming removed 6 bases from V and 2 bases from J; junction bases left unmatched: 14. The CDR3 length is 17 residues. The CDR3 spells CASSPPFPGTSTYEQYF. The CDR3 DNA sequence: TGTGCCAGCAGTCCCCCGTTCCCCGGGACTAGCACCTACGAGCAGTACTTC.

V gene TRBV7-9 combines with J gene TRBJ2-5; 7 bases map to TRBD2. Per the germline V gene, CDR1 is SEHNR and CDR2 is FQNEAQ (reference sequence). This CDR3 spans 16 amino acids. V shed 5 bases, J shed 5 bases, and the junction held 14 bases outside the gene matches. CDR3 amino acids: CASSPSGDSSRETQYF. The CDR3 DNA sequence: TGTGCCAGCAGCCCCAGCGGGGACTCCTCGCGGGAGACCCAGTACTTC.

This chain connects TRBV24-1 to TRBJ2-2, with a weak D call TRBD2 (7 bases). V was pared by 2 bases and J by 4 bases, with 13 bases between. Per germline, CDR1 KGHDR and CDR2 SFDVKD. The CDR3 consists of 16 residues. The CDR3, as DNA: TGTGCCACCAGTGATTACGGGGGGCGCAGCACCGGGGAGCTGTTTTTT. It translates to CATSDYGGRSTGELFF.

The gene calls are TRBV5-1 and TRBJ2-3, with D perhaps TRBD2 (7 bases). Germline CDR1 SGHRS, CDR2 YFSETQ. Trimming took 6 bases from V and 1 from J, leaving 12 bases between them. The CDR3 has 14 amino acids. Here the CDR3 reads CASKGGPGTDTQYF. CDR3 sequence (DNA): TGCGCCAGCAAGGGGGGGCCCGGCACAGATACGCAGTATTTT.

The chain is built from TRBV27 and TRBJ1-5; weak D call: TRBD1 (5 bases). Per germline, CDR1 MNHEY and CDR2 SMNVEV (reference sequence). CDR3 length: 16 amino acids. Deletions cut 3 bases from V and 7 bases from J, with 19 bases between. CDR3 in amino acids: CASSFTLGREEQPQHF. CDR3 DNA: TGTGCCAGCAGTTTCACGTTGGGCAGGGAGGAGCAGCCCCAGCATTTT.

The rearrangement joins TRBV18 to TRBJ1-5; D is perhaps TRBD1 (5 bases). The CDR3 covers 16 residues. V gave up 3 bases and J gave up 1 base, with 13 bases separating them. Germline assignment: CDR1 KGHSH and CDR2 LQKENI. The DNA for the CDR3 is TGTGCCAGCTCACCGACGAGGGAGGGGAGCAATCAGCCCCAGCATTTT. Translation: CASSPTREGSNQPQHF. The variable domain in full, completed from reference TRBV18 and TRBJ1-5, reads NAGVMQNPRHLVRRRGQEARLRCSPMKGHSHVYWYRQLPEEGLKFMVYLQKENIIDESGMPKERFSAEFPKEGPSILRIQQVVRGDSAAYFCASSPTREGSNQPQHFGDGTRLSIL.

V usage is TRBV15 and J usage is TRBJ1-5, with D perhaps TRBD1 (6 bases). V lost 1 base and J 6 bases, leaving 13 bases between the germline ends. The CDR3 runs 15 residues. Germline V gene sequence: CDR1 LNHNV, CDR2 YYDKDF (reference sequence). CDR3 DNA: TGTGCCACCAGCAGAGGTGGGGGCAATTTTCAGCCCCAGCATTTT. It codes for CATSRGGGNFQPQHF.